The entry below gives a single T cell receptor beta chain sequence along with its context. This record belongs to a study of blood T cell repertoires in COVID-19. Study overall: Researchers got acute and convalescent COVID-19 samples from the United States, Italy and Spain. T cells, B-cell-depleted T cells, or PBMCs provided the cDNA or gDNA that served as material.

Original processing methods: By means of reference gene primer amplification, nucleated cell counts were estimated. Profiling relied on immunoSEQ multiplex PCR, and the TCRdb table lists in-frame clones only, not all of them. V and J calls and clone size come straight from that table; D and trimming were deduced from the DNA. The sample has some 21,000 clones; around 67% are singletons. Input material: peripheral blood. This clonotype was sampled from a human donor in a cohort sampled during active or convalescent COVID-19.

The CDR3 nucleotides read TGTGCCAGCAGTACTCAATGGGAGGGCTACACCTTC. Encoded protein: CASSTQWEGYTF. The chain employs TRBV28 and TRBJ1-2; no clear D gene. The germline V gene encodes CDR1 MDHEN and CDR2 SYDVKM. Trimming pared 5 bases from V and 8 bases from J, leaving 12 bases between. The CDR3 loop spans 12 amino acids.